What follows describes a single T cell receptor beta chain. The data derive from a study of blood T cells in healthy people across ages. A second PCR, run for about 7 to 11 cycles, used a sample-barcoded 5' primer plus a J-beta primer mix. TCRdb itself ran the 5' RACE reads through MiXCR, one entry per CDR3 protein. The sample carries around 900,000 distinct CDR3 sequences, just over 50% recorded once. The CDR3 consists of 17 residues. CDR1 and CDR2 from the germline V gene are LGHNA and YNFKEQ. Losses at the gene ends were 0 bases for V and 6 bases for J; bases not matched to a gene: 6. The sample, 9 to 10 milliliters of peripheral blood, was drawn from each donor.

The receptor comes from a woman aged 60-75 years in good health. Sequencing was carried out using blood. The V and J genes are TRBV4-2 and TRBJ2-2; 11 nucleotides agree with TRBD2. The CDR3 sequence is CASSQDPLAGDAGELFF. The DNA of the CDR3 is TGTGCCAGCAGCCAAGATCCACTAGCGGGAGACGCCGGGGAGCTGTTTTTT.